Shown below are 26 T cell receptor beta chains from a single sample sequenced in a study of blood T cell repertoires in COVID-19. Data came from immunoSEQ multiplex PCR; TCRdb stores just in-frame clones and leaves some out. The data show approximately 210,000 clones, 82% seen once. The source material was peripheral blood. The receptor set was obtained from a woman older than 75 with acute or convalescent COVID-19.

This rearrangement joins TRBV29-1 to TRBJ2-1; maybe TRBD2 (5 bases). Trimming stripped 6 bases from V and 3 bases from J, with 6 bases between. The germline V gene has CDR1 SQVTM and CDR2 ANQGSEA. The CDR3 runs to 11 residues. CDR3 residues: CSVDYYNEQFF. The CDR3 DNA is TGCAGCGTCGACTACTACAATGAGCAGTTCTTC.

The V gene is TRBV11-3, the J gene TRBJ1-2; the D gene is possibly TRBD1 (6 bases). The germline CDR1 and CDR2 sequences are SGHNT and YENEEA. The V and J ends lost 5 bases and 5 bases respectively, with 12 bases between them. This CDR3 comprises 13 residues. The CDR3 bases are TGTGCCAGCAGCCCATCGGACAGTTATGGCTACACCTTC. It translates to CASSPSDSYGYTF.

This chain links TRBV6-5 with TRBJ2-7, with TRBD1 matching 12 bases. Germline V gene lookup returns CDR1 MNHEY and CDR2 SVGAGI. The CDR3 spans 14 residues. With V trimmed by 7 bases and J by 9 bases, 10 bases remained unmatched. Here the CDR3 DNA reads TGTGCCAGCACCGGGACAGGGGGCGAAAGTGGGCAGTACTTC. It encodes CASTGTGGESGQYF.

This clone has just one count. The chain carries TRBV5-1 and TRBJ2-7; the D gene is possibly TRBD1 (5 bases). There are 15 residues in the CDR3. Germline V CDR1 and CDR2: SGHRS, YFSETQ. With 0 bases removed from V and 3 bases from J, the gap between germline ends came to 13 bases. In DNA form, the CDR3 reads TGCGCCAGCAGCTTGGGGCAGGGTGCTAGCTACGAGCAGTACTTC. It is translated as CASSLGQGASYEQYF.

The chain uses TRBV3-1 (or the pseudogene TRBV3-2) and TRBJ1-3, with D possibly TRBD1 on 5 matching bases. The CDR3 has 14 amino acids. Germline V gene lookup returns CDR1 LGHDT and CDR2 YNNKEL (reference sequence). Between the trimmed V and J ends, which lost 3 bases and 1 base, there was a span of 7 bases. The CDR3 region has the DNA TGTGCCAGCAGCCACCCAGGGTCTGGAAACACCATATATTTT. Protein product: CASSHPGSGNTIYF.

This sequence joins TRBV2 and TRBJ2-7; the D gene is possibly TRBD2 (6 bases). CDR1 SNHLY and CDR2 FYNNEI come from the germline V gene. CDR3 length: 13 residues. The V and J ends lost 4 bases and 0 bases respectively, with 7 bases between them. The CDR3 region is CASSGGVSYEQYF. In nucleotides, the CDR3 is TGTGCCAGCAGTGGCGGGGTCTCCTACGAGCAGTACTTC.

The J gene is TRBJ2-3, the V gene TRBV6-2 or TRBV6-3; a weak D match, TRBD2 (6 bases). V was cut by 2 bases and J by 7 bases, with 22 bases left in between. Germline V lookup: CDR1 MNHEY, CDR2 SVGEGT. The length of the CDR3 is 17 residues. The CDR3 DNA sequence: TGTGCCAGCAGTTACACCCTCCTCGTTAGCGGAGCTAATACGCAGTATTTT. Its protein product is CASSYTLLVSGANTQYF.

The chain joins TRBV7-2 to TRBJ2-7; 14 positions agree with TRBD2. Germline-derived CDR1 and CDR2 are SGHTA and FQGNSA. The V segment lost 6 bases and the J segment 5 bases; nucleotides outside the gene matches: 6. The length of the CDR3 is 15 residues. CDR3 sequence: CASSSGLAGGHEQYF. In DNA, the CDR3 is TGTGCCAGCAGTTCAGGACTAGCGGGGGGCCACGAGCAGTACTTC.

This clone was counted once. The CDR3 DNA reads TGTGCCAGCAGCCCTAGGACAACGGTGAACACTGAAGCTTTCTTT. Translated, it gives CASSPRTTVNTEAFF. The rearrangement uses TRBV5-4 and TRBJ1-1; possibly TRBD1 for D (5 bases). Germline V CDR1 and CDR2: SGHNT, YYREEE (reference sequence). This CDR3 region has 15 residues. V gave up 4 bases and J gave up 0 bases, with 13 bases separating them.

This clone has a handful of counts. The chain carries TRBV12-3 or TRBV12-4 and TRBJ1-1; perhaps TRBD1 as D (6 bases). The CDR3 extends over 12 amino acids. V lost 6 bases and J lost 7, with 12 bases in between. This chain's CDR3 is CASSSQGIEAFF. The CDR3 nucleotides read TGTGCCAGCAGCTCACAGGGTATTGAAGCTTTCTTT.

CDR3 in DNA: TGTGCCAGCAGATCACACCGGGACAGGGGAGCTTTCTTT. It codes for CASRSHRDRGAFF. The chain couples TRBV7-9 to TRBJ1-1, with TRBD1 matching over 10 bases. Germline V lookup: CDR1 SEHNR, CDR2 FQNEAQ (reference sequence). J lost 10 bases, V lost 6 bases, and 8 bases had no gene match. The CDR3 loop spans 13 amino acids.

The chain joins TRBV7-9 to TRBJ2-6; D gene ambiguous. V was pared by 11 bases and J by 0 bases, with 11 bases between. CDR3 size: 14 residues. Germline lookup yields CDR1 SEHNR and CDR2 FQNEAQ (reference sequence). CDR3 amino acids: CAPHRSSGANVLTF. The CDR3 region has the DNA TGTGCCCCTCATCGGAGCTCTGGGGCCAACGTCCTGACTTTC.

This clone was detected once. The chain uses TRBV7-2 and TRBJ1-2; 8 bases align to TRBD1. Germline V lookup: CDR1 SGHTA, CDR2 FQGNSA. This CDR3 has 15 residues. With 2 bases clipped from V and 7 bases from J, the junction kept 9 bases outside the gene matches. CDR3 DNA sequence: TGTGCCAGCAGCTTATCGACAGGGGAAGCCCCTGGCTACACCTTC. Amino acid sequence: CASSLSTGEAPGYTF. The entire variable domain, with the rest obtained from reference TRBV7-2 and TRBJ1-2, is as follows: GAGVSQSPSNKVTEKGKDVELRCDPISGHTALYWYRQSLGQGLEFLIYFQGNSAPDKSGLPSDRFSAERTGGSVSTLTIQRTQQEDSAVYLCASSLSTGEAPGYTFGSGTRLTVV.

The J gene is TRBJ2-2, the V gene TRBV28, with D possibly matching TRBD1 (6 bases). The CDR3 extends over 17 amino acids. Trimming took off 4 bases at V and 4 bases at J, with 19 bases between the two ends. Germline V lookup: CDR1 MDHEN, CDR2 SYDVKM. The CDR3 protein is CASSSAITAGATGELFF. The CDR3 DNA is TGTGCCAGCAGTTCAGCGATAACGGCAGGGGCCACCGGGGAGCTGTTTTTT.

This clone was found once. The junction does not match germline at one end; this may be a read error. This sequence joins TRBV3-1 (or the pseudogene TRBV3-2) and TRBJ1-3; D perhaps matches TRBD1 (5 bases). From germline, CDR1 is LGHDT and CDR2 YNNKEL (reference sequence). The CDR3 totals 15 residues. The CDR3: CASTQRGGGGNTIYF. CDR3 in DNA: TGTGCCAGCACCCAACGGGGGGGAGGAGGAAACACCATATATTTT.

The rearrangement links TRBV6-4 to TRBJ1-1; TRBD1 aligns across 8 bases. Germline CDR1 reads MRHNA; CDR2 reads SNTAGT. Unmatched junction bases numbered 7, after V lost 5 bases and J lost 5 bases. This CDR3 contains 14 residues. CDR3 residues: CASSPETGATEAFF. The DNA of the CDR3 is TGTGCCAGCAGTCCTGAGACAGGGGCTACTGAAGCTTTCTTT.

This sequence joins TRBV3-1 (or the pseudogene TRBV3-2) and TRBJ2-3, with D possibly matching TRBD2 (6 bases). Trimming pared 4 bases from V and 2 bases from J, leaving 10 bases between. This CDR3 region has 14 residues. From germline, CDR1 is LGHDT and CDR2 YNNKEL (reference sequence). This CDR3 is CASSRDSITDTQYF. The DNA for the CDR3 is TGTGCCAGCAGCCGGGACTCTATCACAGATACGCAGTATTTT.

CDR3 region: CASRPSQGLGSPLHF. Here the CDR3 DNA reads TGTGCCAGCAGGCCCTCCCAGGGGCTGGGTTCACCCCTCCACTTT. The chain carries TRBV5-5 and TRBJ1-6; possible D gene TRBD1, 6 bases. The CDR3 is 15 amino acids. The ends were cut back, 5 bases at V and 9 bases at J, with 18 bases in the middle. The germline CDR1 and CDR2 sequences are SGHKS and YYEKEE (reference sequence).

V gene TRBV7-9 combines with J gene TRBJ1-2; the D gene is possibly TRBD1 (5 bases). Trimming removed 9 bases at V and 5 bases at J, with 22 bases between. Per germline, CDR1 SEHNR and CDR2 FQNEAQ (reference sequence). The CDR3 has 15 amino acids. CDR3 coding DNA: TGTGCCAGTAACCCGTCCGGGGGAATTGGATATGGCTACACCTTC. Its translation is CASNPSGGIGYGYTF.

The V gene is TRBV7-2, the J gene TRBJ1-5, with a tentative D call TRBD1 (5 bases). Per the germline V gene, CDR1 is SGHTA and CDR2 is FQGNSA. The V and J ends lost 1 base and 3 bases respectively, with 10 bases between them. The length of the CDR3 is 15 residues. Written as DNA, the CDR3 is TGTGCCAGCAGCTTAGAAGCAGGGAACAATCAGCCCCAGCATTTT. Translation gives CASSLEAGNNQPQHF.

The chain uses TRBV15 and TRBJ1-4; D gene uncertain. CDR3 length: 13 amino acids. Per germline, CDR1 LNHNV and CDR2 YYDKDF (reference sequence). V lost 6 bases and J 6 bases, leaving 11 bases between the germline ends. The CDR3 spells CATRPGSDEKLFF. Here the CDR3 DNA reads TGTGCCACCAGGCCGGGGTCCGATGAAAAACTGTTTTTT. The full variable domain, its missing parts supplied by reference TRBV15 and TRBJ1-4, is DAMVIQNPRYQVTQFGKPVTLSCSQTLNHNVMYWYQQKSSQAPKLLFHYYDKDFNNEADTPDNFQSRRPNTSFCFLDIRSPGLGDTAMYLCATRPGSDEKLFFGSGTQLSVL.

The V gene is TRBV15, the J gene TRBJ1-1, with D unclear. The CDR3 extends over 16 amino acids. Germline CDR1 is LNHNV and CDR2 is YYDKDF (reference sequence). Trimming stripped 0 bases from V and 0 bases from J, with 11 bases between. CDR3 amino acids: CATSREFDNLNTEAFF. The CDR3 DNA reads TGTGCCACCAGCAGAGAGTTTGACAATTTGAACACTGAAGCTTTCTTT.

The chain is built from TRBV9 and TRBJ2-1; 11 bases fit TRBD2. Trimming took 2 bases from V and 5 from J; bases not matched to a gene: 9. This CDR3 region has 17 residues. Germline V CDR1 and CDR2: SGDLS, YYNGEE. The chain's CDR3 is CASSVHGTSGGNNEQFF. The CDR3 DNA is TGTGCCAGCAGCGTTCATGGTACTAGCGGGGGTAACAATGAGCAGTTCTTC.

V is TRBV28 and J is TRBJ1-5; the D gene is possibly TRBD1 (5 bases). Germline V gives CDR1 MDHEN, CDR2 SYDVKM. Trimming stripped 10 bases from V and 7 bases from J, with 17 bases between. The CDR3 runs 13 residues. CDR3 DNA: TGTGCCACCCGGGGGGGGTGGCTCCAGCCCCAGCATTTT. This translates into CATRGGWLQPQHF.

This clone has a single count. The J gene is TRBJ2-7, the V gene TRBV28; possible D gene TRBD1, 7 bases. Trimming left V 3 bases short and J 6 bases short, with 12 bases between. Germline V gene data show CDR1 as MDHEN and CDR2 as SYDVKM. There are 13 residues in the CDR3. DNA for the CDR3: TGTGCCAGCAGTTTGAGGGGGCGGGGCGAGCAGTACTTC. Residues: CASSLRGRGEQYF.

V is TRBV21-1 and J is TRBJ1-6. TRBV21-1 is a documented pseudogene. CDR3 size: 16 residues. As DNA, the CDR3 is TGTGCCAGCAGCTTCCGGTCCCGGGAGTATAATTCACCCCTCCACTTT. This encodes CASSFRSREYNSPLHF.